This record looks at one TCR beta chain sequence and its context. Its antigen is unidentified. This CDR3 is built from 19 residues. Germline assignment: CDR1 SGHRS and CDR2 YFSETQ. After removal of 4 bases from V and 3 bases from J, the junction contained 10 bases not matched to a gene. Amplification used 60 Vbeta primers and 13 Jbeta primers. Sequencing was performed with immunoSEQ multiplex PCR; in TCRdb, only in-frame clones are kept and a portion is missing. The profile covers about 160,000 clones, with about 85% appearing a single time and about 2% taken by the ten largest. This record belongs to a study of cytomegalovirus exposure and HLA in healthy donors. Overall study context: HLA-typed donors were the source of some 80 million unique TCRs, which an early data release held.

Findings of the study overall: The presence/absence work took it that sequencing depth was about the same across donors.

This TCR derives from a man younger than 30 in good health and CMV-seropositive. This rearrangement joins TRBV5-1 to TRBJ2-1, with TRBD2 matching 16 bases. The specimen was PBMCs. In DNA form, the CDR3 reads TGCGCCAGCAGCAGAGACCCGGGACTAGCGGGGGGGTACTACAATGAGCAGTTCTTC. Protein: CASSRDPGLAGGYYNEQFF.